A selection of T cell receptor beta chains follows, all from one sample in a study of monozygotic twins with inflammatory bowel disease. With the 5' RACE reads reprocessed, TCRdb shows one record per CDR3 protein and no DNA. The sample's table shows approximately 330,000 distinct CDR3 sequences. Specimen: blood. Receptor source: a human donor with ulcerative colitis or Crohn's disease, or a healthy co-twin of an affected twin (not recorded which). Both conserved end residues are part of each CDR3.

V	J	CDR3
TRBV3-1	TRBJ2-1	CASCVQGTYNEQFF
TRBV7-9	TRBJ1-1	CASSSQGANTEAFF
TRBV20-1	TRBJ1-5	CSAPWGTGTLEPQHF
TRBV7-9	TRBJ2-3	CASSLWTGEADTQYF
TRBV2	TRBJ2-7	CASSEELDSYEQYF
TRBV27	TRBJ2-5	CASSLLSHRAPETQYF
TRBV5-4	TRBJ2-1	CASSIPLGGSLYNEQFF
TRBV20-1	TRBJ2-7	CSARDKGEQYF
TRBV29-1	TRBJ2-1	CSVEDPFAPSNEQFF
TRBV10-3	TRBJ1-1	CAIRRDGGNTEAFF
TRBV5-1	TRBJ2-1	CASSASEILAGGKYNEQFF
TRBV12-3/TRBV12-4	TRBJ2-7	CASSLNSGRVLHEQYF
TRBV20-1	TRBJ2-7	CSARYQGRVYEQYF
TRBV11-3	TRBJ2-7	CASSLGAGLSEQYF
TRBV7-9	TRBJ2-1	CASSPSEGGSYNEQFF
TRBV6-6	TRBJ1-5	CASKAGYRNQPQHF
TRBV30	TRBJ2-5	CAWNRGQKETQYF
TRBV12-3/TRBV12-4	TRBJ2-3	CASSSGLRGSTDTQYF
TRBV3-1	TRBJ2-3	CASSRRTTSTDTQYF
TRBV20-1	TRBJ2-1	CSAVGLAALNEQFF
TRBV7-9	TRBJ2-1	CASSWTGIYNEQFF
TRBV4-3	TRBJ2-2	CASSPEPLTVNTGELFF
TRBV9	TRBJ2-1	CASSGAGSYNEQFF
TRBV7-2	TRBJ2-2	CASSLATSGVGELFF
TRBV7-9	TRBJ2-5	CASSLLRESRETQYF
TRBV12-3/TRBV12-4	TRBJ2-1	CASSFGLLAIF
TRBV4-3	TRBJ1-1	CASSHDRVNTEAFF
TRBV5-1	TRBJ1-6	CASSREGVEGSPLHF
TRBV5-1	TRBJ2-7	CASSRTGYHEQYF
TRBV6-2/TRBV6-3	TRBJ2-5	CASSDYDGQETQYF
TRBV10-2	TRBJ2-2	CASVGQANTGELFF
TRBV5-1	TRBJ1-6	CASSPRTGTAVPLHF
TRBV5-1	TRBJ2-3	CASSQLAGSPDTQYF
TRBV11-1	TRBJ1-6	CASSLVQSGTPLHF
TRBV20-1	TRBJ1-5	CSAEAGDSSQPQHF
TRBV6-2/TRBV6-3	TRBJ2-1	CASSRRPGRYEQFF
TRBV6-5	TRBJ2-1	CASSWASGRNEQFF
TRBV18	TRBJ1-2	CASSPPGSTYGYTF
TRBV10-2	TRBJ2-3	CASSDQGLDTQYF
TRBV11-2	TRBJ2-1	CASSVGTSRFVEQFF
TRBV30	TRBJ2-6	CAWSVRRAPGGANVLTF
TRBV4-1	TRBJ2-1	CASSQDSFSRGFGNEQFF
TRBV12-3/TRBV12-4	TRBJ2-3	CASGDDSSTDTQYF
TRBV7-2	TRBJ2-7	CASSNSGEPYEQYF
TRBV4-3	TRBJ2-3	CASSQGTSGYTGTQYF
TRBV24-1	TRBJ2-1	CATSGSGGQLSYNEQFF
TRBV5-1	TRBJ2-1	CASSPVGSGGLGNEQFF
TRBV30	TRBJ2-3	CAWRGRSTDTQYF
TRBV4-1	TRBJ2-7	CASSQDTAGSSYEQYF
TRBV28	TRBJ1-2	CASSVGDYGYTF
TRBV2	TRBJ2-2	CASCSGRRGTGELFF
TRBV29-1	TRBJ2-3	CSARPGLAGVSTDTQYF
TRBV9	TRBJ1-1	CASSTRTNTEAFF
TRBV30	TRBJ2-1	CAWTTTSGAIGNEQFF
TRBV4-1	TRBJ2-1	CASSQVPVSYNEQFF